These 31 T cell receptor beta chains originate from one sample sequenced in a study of blood T cell repertoires in COVID-19. Data came from immunoSEQ multiplex PCR; TCRdb stores just in-frame clones and leaves some out. Among 150,000 to 200,000 clones listed, 70% to 90% were seen once. Sequencing input: peripheral blood. The origin of the receptors is a man aged 35 to 55 with active or convalescent COVID-19.

This clone was observed a few times. This rearrangement joins TRBV11-1 to TRBJ2-2; the D is unclear. The germline V and J ends were trimmed by 4 bases and 4 bases, with 13 bases remaining between them. Germline CDR1 reads SGHAT; CDR2 reads FQDESV (reference sequence). This CDR3 is 15 amino acids long. CDR3 bases: TGTGCCAGCAGCTCACCCAGAAGCGCCACCGGGGAGCTGTTTTTT. It translates to CASSSPRSATGELFF.

V usage is TRBV19 and J usage is TRBJ1-1, with D tentatively TRBD1 (6 bases). Germline assignment: CDR1 LNHDA and CDR2 SQIVND (reference sequence). V lost 11 bases, J lost 4 bases, and 14 bases lay in between. CDR3 length: 12 amino acids. The CDR3: CASCLGGTEAFF. The CDR3 DNA sequence: TGTGCCTCCTGCTTAGGGGGCACTGAAGCTTTCTTT.

This clone has a single count. This chain joins TRBV6-2 or TRBV6-3 and TRBJ1-5; D remains unclear. CDR3 length: 13 residues. Trimming left V 1 base short and J 7 bases short, with 8 bases between. CDR1 MNHEY and CDR2 SVGEGT come from the germline V gene. The CDR3 region is CASSYYGIQPQHF. CDR3 DNA: TGTGCCAGCAGTTACTACGGGATCCAGCCCCAGCATTTT.

V gene TRBV5-6 combines with J gene TRBJ1-6; no clear D gene. Germline CDR1 SGHDT, CDR2 YYEEEE. V was clipped by 4 bases and J by 10 bases, with 15 bases between them. The CDR3 loop spans 14 amino acids. The CDR3 loop is CASSRGPTQSPLHF. The CDR3 region has the DNA TGTGCCAGCAGCCGGGGTCCTACCCAATCACCCCTCCACTTT. The whole variable domain, filled in from reference TRBV5-6 and TRBJ1-6, reads DAGVTQSPTHLIKTRGQQVTLRCSPKSGHDTVSWYQQALGQGPQFIFQYYEEEERQRGNFPDRFSGHQFPNYSSELNVNALLLGDSALYLCASSRGPTQSPLHFGNGTRLTVT.

This chain connects TRBV28 to TRBJ2-3, with 9 bases fitting TRBD1. The CDR3 spans 16 residues. Trimming removed 4 bases from V and 5 bases from J; junction bases left unmatched: 10. From germline, CDR1 is MDHEN and CDR2 SYDVKM. The CDR3 loop is CASSSSQGAYLDTQYF. DNA of the CDR3: TGTGCCAGCAGTTCCTCACAGGGGGCTTATTTAGATACGCAGTATTTT.

The chain carries TRBV25-1 and TRBJ1-2, with D possibly being TRBD1 (6 bases). V lost 4 bases and J 3 bases, leaving 15 bases between the germline ends. This CDR3 has 15 residues. Germline loops: CDR1 MGHDK, CDR2 SYGVNS. CDR3: CASSAPTGQHYGYTF. CDR3 nucleotide sequence: TGTGCCAGCAGTGCCCCAACCGGACAGCACTATGGCTACACCTTC.

This sequence joins TRBV11-3 and TRBJ2-1; 12 bases are a match to TRBD2. Germline V gene sequence: CDR1 SGHNT, CDR2 YENEEA. With V trimmed by 1 base and J by 0 bases, 7 bases remained unmatched. The CDR3 totals 19 residues. Here the CDR3 DNA reads TGTGCCAGCAGCTTAGGCCCTAGCGGGGGGGCTCGCTCCTACAATGAGCAGTTCTTC. Its protein product is CASSLGPSGGARSYNEQFF.

The chain combines TRBV7-2 with TRBJ2-5; a possible D gene is TRBD2 (5 bases). The CDR3 loop spans 15 amino acids. V lost 5 bases and J lost 1, with 14 bases in between. Germline lookup yields CDR1 SGHTA and CDR2 FQGNSA. The CDR3 DNA follows: TGTGCCAGCAGCAATCAGGCGGGTCGCCAAGAGACCCAGTACTTC. As protein: CASSNQAGRQETQYF.

To note about this clone: Other DNA sequences in the sample encode the same CDR3. The V gene is TRBV7-2, the J gene TRBJ1-5; D not certain. This CDR3 has 13 amino acids. Germline V gives CDR1 SGHTA, CDR2 FQGNSA. Trimming pared 2 bases from V and 2 bases from J, leaving 4 bases between. The CDR3, as DNA: TGTGCCAGCAGCTTACGGGGCAATCAGCCCCAGCATTTT. It encodes CASSLRGNQPQHF.

This clone has only a few counts. The chain couples TRBV11-2 to TRBJ2-1; D unresolved. CDR1 and CDR2 from the germline V gene are SGHAT and FQNNGV. The CDR3 consists of 13 residues. Trimming took 0 bases from V and 9 from J, leaving 9 bases between them. The CDR3 bases are TGTGCCAGCAGCTTAGAATCAGCGAGTGAGCAGTTCTTC. It codes for CASSLESASEQFF.

The gene calls are TRBV19 and TRBJ2-1, with 10 nucleotides matching TRBD2. CDR1 and CDR2 from the germline V gene are LNHDA and SQIVND (reference sequence). There are 16 residues in the CDR3. The junction had 5 bases not matched to a gene; V was cut back by 4 bases and J by 2 bases. The CDR3 here is CASSTLAGATYNEQFF. The CDR3 DNA sequence: TGTGCCAGTAGTACCCTAGCGGGGGCCACCTACAATGAGCAGTTCTTC.

This clone was picked up one time. The rearrangement uses TRBV30 and TRBJ1-6, with 10 bases identical to TRBD1. Germline V gene sequence: CDR1 GTSNPN, CDR2 SVGIG (reference sequence). The trim removed 2 bases at V and 8 bases at J, leaving 6 bases unmatched. The CDR3 spans 15 residues. The CDR3 protein is CAWSRDRGEYSPLHF. The CDR3 nucleotides are TGTGCCTGGAGTCGGGACAGGGGAGAATATTCACCCCTCCACTTT.

The genes are TRBV4-1 and TRBJ2-7; D is unclear. The CDR3 covers 17 residues. The germline V gene has CDR1 MGHRA and CDR2 YSYEKL. Trimming pared 1 base from V and 3 bases from J, leaving 19 bases between. The CDR3 sequence is CASSQVTTPPSHYEQYF. CDR3 nucleotide sequence: TGCGCCAGCAGCCAAGTTACTACTCCACCTTCTCACTACGAGCAGTACTTC.

The chain employs TRBV12-3 or TRBV12-4 and TRBJ1-1; no clear D. This CDR3 comprises 13 residues. Trimming shortened V by 1 base and J by 10 bases, and 13 bases separated the two germline ends. CDR3 region: CASSLEAGERAFF. The DNA for the CDR3 is TGTGCCAGCAGTTTAGAAGCAGGCGAGAGAGCTTTCTTT.

The rearrangement joins TRBV28 to TRBJ2-7; a weak D match, TRBD2 (6 bases). V lost 5 bases and J lost 9, with 23 bases in between. The germline CDR1 and CDR2 sequences are MDHEN and SYDVKM. This CDR3 has 15 residues. As DNA, the CDR3 is TGTGCCAGCAGTATCCCCGGGACGGAGGGCGGGCGGCAGTACTTC. It encodes CASSIPGTEGGRQYF.

CDR3 sequence reads: CASRGGQGGNQPQHF. CDR3 nucleotide sequence: TGTGCCAGTAGGGGGGGGCAGGGCGGCAATCAGCCCCAGCATTTT. The rearrangement joins TRBV19 to TRBJ1-5; D may be TRBD1 (6 bases). Germline loops: CDR1 LNHDA, CDR2 SQIVND (reference sequence). This CDR3 is 15 amino acids long. Trimming removed 6 bases from V and 2 bases from J, with 14 bases in between.

This clone has a handful of counts. The CDR3 here is CASSEDGVVTNEKLFF. CDR3 nucleotide sequence: TGTGCCAGCAGTGAGGACGGGGTGGTGACTAATGAAAAACTGTTTTTT. The chain couples TRBV2 to TRBJ1-4; D not certain. V lost 3 bases, J lost 2 bases, and 13 bases lay in between. There are 16 residues in the CDR3. Germline CDR1 SNHLY, CDR2 FYNNEI.

J is TRBJ2-2 and V is TRBV5-4; 9 bases map to TRBD1. Germline lookup yields CDR1 SGHNT and CDR2 YYREEE (reference sequence). The CDR3 length is 15 residues. Trimming removed 4 bases from V and 6 bases from J; junction bases left unmatched: 7. CDR3 coding DNA: TGTGCCAGCAGCCCTCGACAGGGGGAGGCCGGGGAGCTGTTTTTT. Translating gives CASSPRQGEAGELFF.

The V and J genes are TRBV30 and TRBJ2-7; 7 positions match TRBD1. CDR1 and CDR2 from the germline V gene are GTSNPN and SVGIG (reference sequence). The ends lost 0 bases at V and 0 bases at J; junction bases unmatched: 2. The CDR3 length is 14 residues. The CDR3: CAWSVQGSSYEQYF. Written as DNA, the CDR3 is TGTGCCTGGAGTGTACAGGGGAGCTCCTACGAGCAGTACTTC. The variable domain in full, with the rest retrieved from reference TRBV30 and TRBJ2-7, is SQTIHQWPATLVQPVGSPLSLECTVEGTSNPNLYWYRQAAGRGLQLLFYSVGIGQISSEVPQNLSASRPQDRQFILSSKKLLLSDSGFYLCAWSVQGSSYEQYFGPGTRLTVT.

The chain is built from TRBV5-1 and TRBJ2-3; 9 positions match TRBD1. V was clipped by 5 bases and J by 6 bases; unmatched bases: 7. The CDR3 length is 14 residues. In germline, CDR1 is SGHRS, CDR2 YFSETQ. The CDR3 region has the DNA TGCGCCAGCAGGCGGGAACAGGGGGCGGATACGCAGTATTTT. It translates to CASRREQGADTQYF.

The rearrangement links TRBV18 to TRBJ1-1; D is possibly TRBD1 (6 bases). Germline V gene sequence: CDR1 KGHSH, CDR2 LQKENI. The CDR3 is made up of 14 amino acids. V lost 3 bases, J lost 1 base, and 9 bases lay in between. The CDR3 DNA follows: TGTGCCAGCTCACCTCAGGGGAAGAACACTGAAGCTTTCTTT. Translating gives CASSPQGKNTEAFF.

The V and J genes are TRBV5-5 and TRBJ2-1; D might be TRBD2 (5 bases). Germline lookup yields CDR1 SGHKS and CDR2 YYEKEE (reference sequence). CDR3 size: 17 residues. The V and J ends lost 0 bases and 0 bases respectively, with 13 bases between them. CDR3 bases: TGTGCCAGCAGCTTGGGGGTTGAGGGTAGCTCCTACAATGAGCAGTTCTTC. This gives the protein CASSLGVEGSSYNEQFF.

The chain couples TRBV10-3 to TRBJ2-7; D gene unclear. In germline, CDR1 is ENHRY, CDR2 SYGVKD. The CDR3 extends over 16 amino acids. The germline V and J ends were trimmed by 0 bases and 5 bases, with 17 bases remaining between them. CDR3 amino acids: CAISESASGSSHEQYF. Here the CDR3 DNA reads TGTGCCATCAGTGAGTCGGCGTCAGGTAGTTCCCACGAGCAGTACTTC.

The chain joins TRBV7-2 to TRBJ2-5, with no clear D. The V gene lost 1 base and the J gene lost 5 bases, with 8 bases spanning the gap. CDR3 length equals 13 residues. In germline, CDR1 is SGHTA, CDR2 FQGNSA. CDR3: CASSLGVRETQYF. CDR3 DNA sequence: TGTGCCAGCAGCTTAGGGGTGAGGGAGACCCAGTACTTC.

CDR3 nucleotides: TGTGCCAGCAGCGAAACAGGGGTAGAGGGCTACACCTTC. Its protein product is CASSETGVEGYTF. This chain links TRBV5-4 with TRBJ1-2; 7 bases agree with TRBD1. There are 13 residues in the CDR3. The germline CDR1 and CDR2 sequences are SGHNT and YYREEE (reference sequence). V trimming: 4 bases; J trimming: 8 bases; junction bases outside the gene matches: 8.

V and J are TRBV20-1 and TRBJ2-3; 14 bases line up with TRBD2. J lost 2 bases, V lost 3 bases, and 4 bases had no gene match. The CDR3 loop spans 16 amino acids. Germline V lookup: CDR1 DFQATT, CDR2 SNEGSKA (reference sequence). The CDR3 sequence is CSASGTSGRNTDTQYF. In nucleotides, the CDR3 is TGCAGTGCTAGTGGGACTAGCGGGAGAAACACAGATACGCAGTATTTT.

This rearrangement joins TRBV6-2 or TRBV6-3 to TRBJ1-6; a possible D gene is TRBD1 (6 bases). The germline V and J ends were trimmed by 4 bases and 14 bases, with 18 bases remaining between them. Germline lookup yields CDR1 MNHEY and CDR2 SVGEGT. The CDR3 has 14 residues. The CDR3, as DNA: TGTGCCAGCAGTTCTCCGGACAGCCCTCAGGCCCTCCACTTT. Its protein is CASSSPDSPQALHF.

The V and J genes are TRBV28 and TRBJ2-7; 9 bases match TRBD1. Unmatched junction bases numbered 15, after V lost 8 bases and J lost 4 bases. Germline CDR1 and CDR2: MDHEN and SYDVKM. The CDR3 sequence is 16 residues long. This chain's CDR3 is CASSSGGGQGAYEQYF. The CDR3 nucleotides are TGTGCCAGCTCAAGTGGGGGGGGACAGGGAGCGTACGAGCAGTACTTC.

The J gene is TRBJ2-1, the V gene TRBV30; the match to TRBD1 covers 7 bases. Losses at the gene ends were 5 bases for V and 7 bases for J; bases not matched to a gene: 8. The CDR3 runs to 13 residues. Germline-derived CDR1 and CDR2 are GTSNPN and SVGIG (reference sequence). The CDR3 is CAWAPGQPNEQFF. CDR3 nucleotides: TGTGCCTGGGCCCCGGGACAGCCGAATGAGCAGTTCTTC.

CDR3 protein: CASGTVYGYTF. CDR3 nucleotides: TGTGCCAGCGGGACAGTCTATGGCTACACCTTC. This chain uses TRBV9 with TRBJ1-2; TRBD1 aligns across 7 bases. Germline lookup yields CDR1 SGDLS and CDR2 YYNGEE. V gave up 7 bases and J gave up 4 bases; unmatched junction bases: 1. This CDR3 has 11 amino acids.

V is TRBV7-2 and J is TRBJ1-6; weak D call: TRBD1 (6 bases). This CDR3 is built from 18 residues. Germline loops: CDR1 SGHTA, CDR2 FQGNSA. V was pared by 1 base and J by 1 base, with 14 bases between. CDR3 amino acids: CASSLGWGRRSYNSPLHF. CDR3 bases: TGTGCCAGCAGCTTAGGATGGGGGCGCAGGTCCTATAATTCACCCCTCCACTTT.